The clone carrying this T cell receptor beta chain was seen a few times. Antigen unknown. This entry comes from a study of glioma-infiltrating T cells. The CDR3 spans 14 residues. The V gene end was trimmed by 4 bases and the J gene end by 4 bases; junction bases not matched to a gene: 4. Per the germline V gene, CDR1 is LNHDA and CDR2 is SQIVND (reference sequence). Using RNA template, CDR3s of TCR alpha and beta were amplified with iRepertoire arm-PCR. For one-step reverse transcription and amplification, 100-400 ng of tissue mRNA or PBMC total RNA was used. TCRdb redid the calling of the multiplex PCR reads with MiXCR, one entry per CDR3 protein. The sample has about 180,000 distinct CDR3 sequences, under 55% seen once. Study outcomes and limitations: Above-expected tissue-blood divergence occurred in all gliomas, most in low-grade ones. CDR3 overlap between tissue and blood was very small.

The clonotype comes from a human donor with low-grade glioma or glioblastoma, undergoing nonglioma brain surgery, or in good health (not recorded which). The sample was glioma tissue, nonneoplastic brain tissue, or PBMCs (not recorded which). The rearrangement links TRBV19 to TRBJ2-7, with 10 positions matching TRBD1. This chain's CDR3 is CASSTGTGAYEQYF. In nucleotides, the CDR3 is TGTGCCAGTAGTACCGGGACAGGGGCTTACGAGCAGTACTTC.